This T cell receptor beta chain was identified in a study of shared clonotypes between healthy human individuals. Whole-study results and caveats: Shared clonotypes: roughly 4.7% naive CD4, about 4% naive CD8, about 2.5% memory CD4, approximately 0.41% memory CD8.

Clones were read by immunoSEQ multiplex PCR, and TCRdb kept only the in-frame ones, dropping some. This sample has approximately 2,000,000 clones, with 85% to 95% found just once. Germline loops: CDR1 SGHRS, CDR2 YFSETQ. The CDR3 runs to 19 residues. J lost 5 bases, V lost 5 bases, and 23 bases had no gene match. Note on this clone: The antigen remains undetermined.

V usage is TRBV5-1 and J usage is TRBJ2-7; 9 bases agree with TRBD1. What was sequenced was naive CD4+ T cells from PBMCs. Indicated subset: CD45RA+ positively selected. This receptor was identified in a man younger than 35 in good health. Some clones in this sample may be carry-over from other donors' samples. DNA for the CDR3: TGCGCCAGCAGGGTAGAGGGACAGGGAGTCCCCCACAGTGCGAACGAGCAGTACTTC. Its translation is CASRVEGQGVPHSANEQYF.